This T cell receptor beta chain is drawn from a study of T cells in Graves' hyperthyroidism and ophthalmopathy. Study-level findings and limits: Ophthalmopathy prediction by the model preceded onset by a median about 6.5 months.

The table lists this clonotype with many counts. What it binds is unknown. The germline CDR1 and CDR2 sequences are SGHAT and FQNNGV. Trimming removed 5 bases from V and 5 bases from J, with 12 bases in between. The CDR3 consists of 13 residues. TCR beta CDR3 sequences were amplified from RNA transcripts. The primer set for the first-round RT-PCR of the TCR CDR3 was HTBI. TCRdb called the multiplex PCR reads again in MiXCR, with one record for every CDR3 protein. The profile covers around 300,000 distinct CDR3 sequences, with 13% to 15% appearing a single time and more than 30% taken by the ten largest.

The material sequenced was blood. The receptor was derived from a woman aged 45-65 years with Graves' hyperthyroidism that later progressed to Graves' ophthalmopathy. The J gene is TRBJ1-2, the V gene TRBV11-2; D gene uncertain. The CDR3 here is CASSIRQLYGYTF. As DNA, the CDR3 is TGTGCCAGCAGCATCCGACAACTATATGGCTACACCTTC.